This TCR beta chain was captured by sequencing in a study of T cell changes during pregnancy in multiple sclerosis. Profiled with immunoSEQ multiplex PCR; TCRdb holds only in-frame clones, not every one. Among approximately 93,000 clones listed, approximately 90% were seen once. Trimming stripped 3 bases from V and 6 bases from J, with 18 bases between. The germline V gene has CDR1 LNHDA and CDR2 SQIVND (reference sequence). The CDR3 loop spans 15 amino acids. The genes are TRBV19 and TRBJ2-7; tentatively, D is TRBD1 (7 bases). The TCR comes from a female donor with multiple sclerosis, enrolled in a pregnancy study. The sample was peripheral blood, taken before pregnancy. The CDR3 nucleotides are TGTGCCAGTAGTATGTTGGAGGGGGCGCGTACCGAGCAGTACTTC. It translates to CASSMLEGARTEQYF.